These 7 T cell receptor beta chains originate from one sample sequenced in a study of cytomegalovirus exposure and HLA in healthy donors (dated by TCRdb to 2016 to 2017). The library was produced with the immunoSEQ multiplex PCR assay. For the multiplex PCR, a mixture combining 60 forward primers for TCR Vbeta segments and 13 reverse primers for TCR Jbeta segments was used. The clones in this table, taken by TCRdb from immuneACCESS, are in-frame only. Not every clone is retained; where verified, under half of the shortfall comes from an unresolved V gene, and the cause of the rest is unknown. Recorded for this sample are some 160,000 clones; roughly 85% of them occurred a single time. Around 0.74% of the sample lies in the top ten. Sequencing was carried out using PBMCs. These receptors originate from a woman between 35 and 50 years old in good health and CMV-seronegative.

This rearrangement joins TRBV5-1 to TRBJ2-7; a weak D match, TRBD1 (6 bases). Trimming removed 4 bases at V and 6 bases at J, with 14 bases between. From germline, CDR1 is SGHRS and CDR2 YFSETQ. CDR3 length: 13 residues. CDR3 amino acids: CASSPNTGPEQYF. The DNA for the CDR3 is TGCGCCAGCAGCCCGAACACAGGGCCCGAGCAGTACTTC.

V gene TRBV14 combines with J gene TRBJ2-5, with D possibly TRBD2 on 6 matching bases. In germline, CDR1 is SGHDN, CDR2 FVKESK. V lost 6 bases, J lost 4 bases, and 18 bases lay in between. CDR3 length equals 15 residues. This CDR3 reads CASSPIQYSGETQYF. The CDR3 nucleotides read TGTGCCAGCAGTCCCATCCAATATAGCGGAGAGACCCAGTACTTC.

The chain links TRBV29-1 to TRBJ1-2; D gene ambiguous. The V and J ends lost 7 bases and 7 bases respectively, with 28 bases between them. The CDR3 has 16 residues. CDR1 and CDR2 (germline): SQVTM, ANQGSEA. CDR3: CSADSPGSGRPGGYTF. The CDR3 bases are TGCAGCGCCGACTCACCGGGATCGGGTAGGCCAGGTGGCTACACCTTC.

This sequence joins TRBV28 and TRBJ2-2, with 10 bases identical to TRBD1. The germline gives CDR1 MDHEN, CDR2 SYDVKM. The V gene end was trimmed by 5 bases and the J gene end by 6 bases; junction bases not matched to a gene: 3. The CDR3 spans 14 residues. In nucleotides, the CDR3 is TGTGCCAGCAGTACCGGACAGGGGGCCGGGGAGCTGTTTTTT. This translates into CASSTGQGAGELFF.

The chain couples TRBV7-9 to TRBJ1-4; 8 bases align to TRBD1. V trimming: 4 bases; J trimming: 14 bases; junction bases outside the gene matches: 6. CDR3 length: 12 residues. Per germline, CDR1 SEHNR and CDR2 FQNEAQ (reference sequence). CDR3 residues: CASSSDRDGLFF. The CDR3 DNA sequence: TGTGCCAGCAGCTCGGACAGGGACGGTCTGTTTTTT.

The chain combines TRBV30 with TRBJ2-7, with D perhaps matching TRBD1 (6 bases). The germline V gene encodes CDR1 GTSNPN and CDR2 SVGIG (reference sequence). The length of the CDR3 is 14 residues. V was trimmed by 3 bases and J by 2 bases, leaving 14 bases between them. CDR3 DNA: TGTGCCTGGAGGGGAAACAGGGATCCCTACGAGCAGTACTTC. Translation gives CAWRGNRDPYEQYF.

V gene TRBV2 combines with J gene TRBJ2-3; 10 bases fit TRBD1. V shed 2 bases, J shed 3 bases, and the junction held 2 bases outside the gene matches. The length of the CDR3 is 15 residues. Per the germline V gene, CDR1 is SNHLY and CDR2 is FYNNEI. The CDR3 region is CASSEWGQGTDTQYF. In DNA, the CDR3 is TGTGCCAGCAGTGAATGGGGACAGGGGACAGATACGCAGTATTTT.